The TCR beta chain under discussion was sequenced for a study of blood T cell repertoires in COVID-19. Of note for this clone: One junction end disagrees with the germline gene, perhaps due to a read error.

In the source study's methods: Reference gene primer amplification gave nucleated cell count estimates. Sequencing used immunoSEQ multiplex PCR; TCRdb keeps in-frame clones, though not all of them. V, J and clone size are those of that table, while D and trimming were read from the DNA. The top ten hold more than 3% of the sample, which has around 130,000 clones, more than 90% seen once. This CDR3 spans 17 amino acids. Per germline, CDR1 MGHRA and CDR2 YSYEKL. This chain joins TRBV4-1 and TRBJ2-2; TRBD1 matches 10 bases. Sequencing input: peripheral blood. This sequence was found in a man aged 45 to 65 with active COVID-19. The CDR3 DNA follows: TGCGCCAGCAGCCATGTACGACAGGGGGCGAAGACCGGGGAGCTGTTTTTT. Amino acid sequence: CASSHVRQGAKTGELFF.